This T cell receptor beta chain was captured in a study of T-cell reconstitution after alpha-beta-depleted transplantation in children. In its sample, this clonotype was seen many times. Between the trimmed V and J ends, which lost 5 bases and 0 bases, there was a span of 11 bases. This CDR3 is built from 16 residues. CDR1 is LNHNV and CDR2 is YYDKDF in the germline V gene (reference sequence). The library targeted TCRbeta and was prepared with unique molecular identifiers. One entry per CDR3 protein results from TCRdb running MiXCR on the PCR reads. The sample yields 400,000 to 550,000 distinct CDR3 sequences, about 11% seen once.

The gene calls are TRBV15 and TRBJ2-6; TRBD1 is a possible D gene (5 bases). The sequenced sample was PBMCs, obtained before TCRalphabeta/CD19-depleted stem cell transplant. The clonotype comes from a child younger than 10 with inherited bone marrow failure, due to receive a stem cell transplant. This CDR3 reads CATSPPDSSGANVLTF. For the CDR3, the DNA is TGTGCCACCAGCCCTCCAGACAGCTCTGGGGCCAACGTCCTGACTTTC.